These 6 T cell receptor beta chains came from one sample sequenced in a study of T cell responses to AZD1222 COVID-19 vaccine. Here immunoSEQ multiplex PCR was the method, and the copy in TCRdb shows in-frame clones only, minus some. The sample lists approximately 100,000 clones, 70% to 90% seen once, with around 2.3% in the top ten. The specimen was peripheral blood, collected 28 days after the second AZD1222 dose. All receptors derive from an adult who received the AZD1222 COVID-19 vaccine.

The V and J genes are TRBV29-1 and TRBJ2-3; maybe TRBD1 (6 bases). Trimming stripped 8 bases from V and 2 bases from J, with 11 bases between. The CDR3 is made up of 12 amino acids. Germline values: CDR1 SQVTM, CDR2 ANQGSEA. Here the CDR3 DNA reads TGCAGCTTCTACAGGGACACAGATACGCAGTATTTT. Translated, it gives CSFYRDTDTQYF.

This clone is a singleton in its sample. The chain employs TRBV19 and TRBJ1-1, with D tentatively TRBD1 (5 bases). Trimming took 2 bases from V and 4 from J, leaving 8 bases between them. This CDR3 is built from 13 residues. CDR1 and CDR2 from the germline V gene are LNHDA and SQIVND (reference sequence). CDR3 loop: CASSIYQGTEAFF. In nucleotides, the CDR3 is TGTGCCAGTAGTATATATCAGGGCACTGAAGCTTTCTTT.

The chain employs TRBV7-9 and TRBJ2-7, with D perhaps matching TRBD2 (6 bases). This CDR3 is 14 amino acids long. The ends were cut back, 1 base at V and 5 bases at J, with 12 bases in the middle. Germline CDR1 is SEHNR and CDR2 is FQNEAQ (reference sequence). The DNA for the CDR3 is TGTGCCAGCAGCTTAGACGGGAGTTTAGACGAGCAGTACTTC. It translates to CASSLDGSLDEQYF.

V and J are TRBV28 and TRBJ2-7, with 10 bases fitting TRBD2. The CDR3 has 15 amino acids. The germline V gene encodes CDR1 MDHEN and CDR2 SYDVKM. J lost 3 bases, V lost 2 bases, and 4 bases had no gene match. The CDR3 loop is CASSLRSSGSYEQYF. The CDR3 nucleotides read TGTGCCAGCAGTTTACGGTCTAGCGGGAGCTACGAGCAGTACTTC.

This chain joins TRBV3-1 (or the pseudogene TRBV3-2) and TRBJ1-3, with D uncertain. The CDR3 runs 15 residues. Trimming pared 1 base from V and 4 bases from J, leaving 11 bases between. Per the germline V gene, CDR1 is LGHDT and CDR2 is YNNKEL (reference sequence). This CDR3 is CASSQAVGIGNTIYF. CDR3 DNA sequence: TGTGCCAGCAGCCAAGCTGTAGGGATCGGAAACACCATATATTTT.

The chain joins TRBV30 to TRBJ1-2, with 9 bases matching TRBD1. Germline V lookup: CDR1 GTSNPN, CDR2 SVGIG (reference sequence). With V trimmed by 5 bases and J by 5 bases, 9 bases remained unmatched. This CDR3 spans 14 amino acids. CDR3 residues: CAWAPGTGKYGYTF. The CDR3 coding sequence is TGTGCCTGGGCTCCCGGGACAGGGAAGTATGGCTACACCTTC.